Described below is a single T cell receptor (beta chain) sequence and its context. TCRdb itself ran the RT-PCR reads through MiXCR, one entry per CDR3 protein. The sample records 400,000 to 500,000 distinct CDR3 sequences, roughly 16% being singletons. These data are taken from a study of patients and donors after allogeneic stem cell transplantation. In germline, CDR1 is DFQATT, CDR2 SNEGSKA (reference sequence). V lost 5 bases and J lost 5, with 10 bases in between. The length of the CDR3 is 13 residues. The chain is built from TRBV20-1 and TRBJ1-6; D unresolved. This sequence was found in a human donor who was either an allogeneic HSCT recipient or a stem cell or donor lymphocyte infusion donor (not recorded which). It is not recorded whose cells these are; they may come from a transplant donor. The sequencing input was blood, either unsorted or a sorted T cell fraction (not recorded which). The CDR3 DNA follows: TGCAGTGCTGAGAGGCCCGATAATTCACCCCTCCACTTT. Translated, it gives CSAERPDNSPLHF.